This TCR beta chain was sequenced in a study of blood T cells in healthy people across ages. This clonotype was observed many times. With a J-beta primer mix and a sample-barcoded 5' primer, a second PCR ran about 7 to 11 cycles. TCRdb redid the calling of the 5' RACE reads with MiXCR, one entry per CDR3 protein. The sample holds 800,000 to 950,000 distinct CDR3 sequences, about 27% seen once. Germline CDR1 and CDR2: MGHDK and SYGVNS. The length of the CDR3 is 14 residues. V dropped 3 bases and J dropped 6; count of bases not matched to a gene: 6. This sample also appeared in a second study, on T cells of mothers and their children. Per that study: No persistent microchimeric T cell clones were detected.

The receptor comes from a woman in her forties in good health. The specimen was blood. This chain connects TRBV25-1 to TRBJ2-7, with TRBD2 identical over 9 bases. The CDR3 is CASSDRTAGGEQYF. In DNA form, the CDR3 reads TGTGCCAGCAGTGACAGGACAGCGGGGGGCGAGCAGTACTTC.